One sample yielded the 24 T cell receptor beta chains listed below, sequenced in a study of control samples from healthy donors and cancer patients. Only in-frame clones appear in the TCRdb table, and some are missing; sequencing was by immunoSEQ multiplex PCR. Here the sample spans 100,000 to 150,000 clones, over 85% being singletons. Material: blood. The source is a man aged 30 to 45 in good health.

This chain joins TRBV7-9 and TRBJ2-2, with D tentatively TRBD2 (5 bases). The CDR3 extends over 15 amino acids. Trimming cost V 1 base and J 3 bases, with 9 bases left between them. CDR1 and CDR2 (germline): SEHNR, FQNEAQ (reference sequence). The CDR3 region has the DNA TGTGCCAGCAGCTTAGGGTCCGGGGACACCGGGGAGCTGTTTTTT. This gives the protein CASSLGSGDTGELFF. The variable domain in full, with the rest retrieved from reference TRBV7-9 and TRBJ2-2, is DTGVSQNPRHKITKRGQNVTFRCDPISEHNRLYWYRQTLGQGPEFLTYFQNEAQLEKSRLLSDRFSAERPKGSFSTLEIQRTEQGDSAMYLCASSLGSGDTGELFFGEGSRLTVL.

The chain carries TRBV29-1 and TRBJ1-1, with D tentatively TRBD1 (5 bases). From germline, CDR1 is SQVTM and CDR2 ANQGSEA. The CDR3 covers 11 residues. V was clipped by 7 bases and J by 5 bases, with 11 bases between them. CDR3 in amino acids: CSAPGGTEAFF. The CDR3 DNA is TGCAGCGCCCCGGGGGGTACTGAAGCTTTCTTT.

The chain recombines TRBV6-5 with TRBJ2-7; D may be TRBD1 or TRBD2 (5 bases each). The germline V gene encodes CDR1 MNHEY and CDR2 SVGAGI. This CDR3 has 15 residues. V was shortened by 6 bases and J by 3 bases, with 18 bases between the two germline ends. The CDR3 sequence: CASSQEGLRNYEQYF. The CDR3 DNA follows: TGTGCCAGCAGCCAAGAGGGGCTTAGAAACTACGAGCAGTACTTC.

With regard to this clone: This same CDR3 is encoded by further DNA sequences in the sample. This sequence joins TRBV5-1 and TRBJ2-2; D is undetermined. The CDR3 loop spans 14 amino acids. Trimming left V 0 bases short and J 4 bases short, with 7 bases between. Germline V gene lookup returns CDR1 SGHRS and CDR2 YFSETQ. The CDR3 DNA follows: TGCGCCAGCAGCTTGGGTGGTCCCACCGGGGAGCTGTTTTTT. Protein product: CASSLGGPTGELFF.

This chain connects TRBV6-6 to TRBJ1-1; no definite D call. Trimming shortened V by 6 bases and J by 1 base, and 9 bases separated the two germline ends. Germline lookup yields CDR1 MNHNY and CDR2 SVGAGI (reference sequence). The CDR3 loop spans 13 amino acids. CDR3 bases: TGTGCCAGCAGCCGAGTCGGGAACACTGAAGCTTTCTTT. Protein: CASSRVGNTEAFF.

The chain couples TRBV11-2 to TRBJ1-2, with 7 bases matching TRBD1. The CDR3 length is 15 residues. CDR1 is SGHAT and CDR2 is FQNNGV in the germline V gene. With V trimmed by 4 bases and J by 8 bases, 13 bases remained unmatched. The CDR3 sequence is CASSSRQGRVRGYTF. The CDR3, as DNA: TGTGCCAGCAGCTCGCGACAGGGAAGGGTGAGGGGCTACACCTTC.

The J gene is TRBJ1-4, the V gene TRBV13; a weak D match, TRBD1 (5 bases). CDR1 and CDR2 (germline): PRHDT, FYEKMQ (reference sequence). The CDR3 runs 17 residues. The germline V and J ends were trimmed by 2 bases and 4 bases, with 17 bases remaining between them. CDR3 region: CASSLKGYRGGNEKLFF. In nucleotides, the CDR3 is TGTGCCAGCAGCTTAAAGGGCTACCGGGGGGGTAATGAAAAACTGTTTTTT.

The chain carries TRBV5-1 and TRBJ2-5; TRBD1 might be the D (6 bases). This CDR3 has 13 amino acids. CDR1 is SGHRS and CDR2 is YFSETQ in the germline V gene. Trimming left V 4 bases short and J 2 bases short, with 9 bases between. The CDR3 DNA is TGCGCCAGCAGCACGACAGGTCAAGAGACCCAGTACTTC. Encoded protein: CASSTTGQETQYF.

V and J are TRBV6-6 and TRBJ1-2; 10 bases are shared with TRBD1. Germline V gene sequence: CDR1 MNHNY, CDR2 SVGAGI (reference sequence). The CDR3 loop spans 18 amino acids. V lost 5 bases and J lost 1; bases outside the gene matches: 13. The CDR3 loop reads CASSHRQGARKHNYGYTF. CDR3 DNA: TGTGCCAGCAGTCACAGACAGGGGGCTCGGAAACATAACTATGGCTACACCTTC.

The chain couples TRBV11-2 to TRBJ2-1, with D hard to call. The CDR3 extends over 12 amino acids. Trimming shortened V by 2 bases and J by 7 bases, and 6 bases separated the two germline ends. Per germline, CDR1 SGHAT and CDR2 FQNNGV. CDR3 in amino acids: CASSLYMNEQFF. The CDR3 coding sequence is TGTGCCAGCAGCTTATACATGAATGAGCAGTTCTTC.

V is TRBV12-1 and J is TRBJ2-5; the D segment call TRBD1 is taken from the table without a DNA check. TRBV12-1 is deemed a pseudogene. The CDR3 runs to 13 residues. The CDR3 loop reads CASSLNREETQYF. CDR3 DNA sequence: TGTGCCAGCAGCTTGAACAGGGAAGAGACCCAGTACTTC.

The chain has TRBV4-3 and TRBJ2-3; 9 positions match TRBD2. The V gene's germline CDR1 is LGHNA and CDR2 YSLEER. The V gene end was trimmed by 0 bases and the J gene end by 4 bases; junction bases not matched to a gene: 11. This CDR3 comprises 18 residues. As DNA, the CDR3 is TGCGCCAGCAGCCAAGAAGTGGTGGGCGGGGGGGCCGCAGATACGCAGTATTTT. Residues: CASSQEVVGGGAADTQYF.

The CDR3 protein is CASSAALGGANYGYTF. For the CDR3, the DNA is TGTGCCAGCAGCGCAGCCCTAGGGGGGGCTAACTATGGCTACACCTTC. The genes are TRBV9 and TRBJ1-2; a possible D gene is TRBD1 (6 bases). V was shortened by 3 bases and J by 0 bases, with 15 bases between the two germline ends. The germline CDR1 and CDR2 sequences are SGDLS and YYNGEE. The CDR3 covers 16 residues.

The chain recombines TRBV6-2 or TRBV6-3 with TRBJ1-4; D is unclear. The CDR3 loop spans 15 amino acids. From germline, CDR1 is MNHEY and CDR2 SVGEGT. Trimming removed 5 bases at V and 6 bases at J, with 16 bases between. CDR3 residues: CASSKRRGGDEKLFF. For the CDR3, the DNA is TGTGCCAGCAGTAAGCGTCGCGGTGGGGATGAAAAACTGTTTTTT.

This chain connects TRBV13 to TRBJ1-4; tentative D call: TRBD1 (5 bases). Trimming removed 0 bases at V and 6 bases at J, with 8 bases between. CDR3 size: 14 residues. Germline loops: CDR1 PRHDT, CDR2 FYEKMQ (reference sequence). The CDR3 sequence: CASSLGREYEKLFF. CDR3 DNA sequence: TGTGCCAGCAGCTTAGGCAGGGAATATGAAAAACTGTTTTTT.

This chain joins TRBV13 and TRBJ1-4; 9 bases align to TRBD1. With 3 bases clipped from V and 5 bases from J, the junction kept 4 bases outside the gene matches. Germline CDR1 PRHDT, CDR2 FYEKMQ (reference sequence). The CDR3 is 15 amino acids. The CDR3 DNA sequence: TGTGCCAGCAGCTTGAGGGACAGGGTAAATGAAAAACTGTTTTTT. It translates to CASSLRDRVNEKLFF.

This clone occurred once. This chain uses TRBV12-3 or TRBV12-4 with TRBJ2-5; no clear D. The CDR3 contains 12 residues. V was cut by 5 bases and J by 0 bases, with 4 bases left in between. The CDR3 here is CASSRYQETQYF. For the CDR3, the DNA is TGTGCCAGCAGTCGGTACCAAGAGACCCAGTACTTC.

V usage is TRBV7-9 and J usage is TRBJ1-4; no definite D call. From germline, CDR1 is SEHNR and CDR2 FQNEAQ (reference sequence). V lost 0 bases, J lost 8 bases, and 10 bases lay in between. CDR3 length: 14 residues. The CDR3 protein is CASSLALAGEKLFF. In DNA, the CDR3 is TGTGCCAGCAGCTTAGCGCTGGCGGGGGAAAAACTGTTTTTT.

The rearrangement joins TRBV7-9 to TRBJ1-3, with 11 bases that match TRBD1. The V segment lost 5 bases and the J segment 2 bases; nucleotides outside the gene matches: 5. The CDR3 has 16 residues. The germline V gene has CDR1 SEHNR and CDR2 FQNEAQ (reference sequence). The CDR3: CASSPGQGAPGNTIYF. CDR3 nucleotide sequence: TGTGCCAGCAGCCCAGGACAGGGGGCGCCTGGAAACACCATATATTTT.

The V call is TRBV7-2, the J call TRBJ2-1; D gene unclear. Trimming shortened V by 1 base and J by 16 bases, and 14 bases separated the two germline ends. CDR1 SGHTA and CDR2 FQGNSA come from the germline V gene. The CDR3 loop spans 12 amino acids. In DNA form, the CDR3 reads TGTGCCAGCAGCTTAGGGGCCCATTTGGAATTCTTC. Translation gives CASSLGAHLEFF.

The genes are TRBV27 and TRBJ2-6, with D perhaps assigned TRBD1 or TRBD2 (5 bases each). Trimming took off 2 bases at V and 0 bases at J, with 11 bases between the two ends. The germline V gene has CDR1 MNHEY and CDR2 SMNVEV (reference sequence). This CDR3 spans 17 amino acids. Here the CDR3 DNA reads TGTGCCAGCAGTTTAGAGGGGTTCACCTCTGGGGCCAACGTCCTGACTTTC. This sequence encodes CASSLEGFTSGANVLTF.

The chain couples TRBV19 to TRBJ2-3; D gene uncertain. CDR1 and CDR2 from the germline V gene are LNHDA and SQIVND (reference sequence). The CDR3 contains 13 residues. Between the trimmed V and J ends, which lost 8 bases and 2 bases, there was a span of 11 bases. For the CDR3, the DNA is TGTGCCAGTTCGAGTTCACTCACAGATACGCAGTATTTT. Encoded protein: CASSSSLTDTQYF.

The chain recombines TRBV9 with TRBJ2-1; no definite D call. The germline V gene encodes CDR1 SGDLS and CDR2 YYNGEE. Trimming stripped 0 bases from V and 9 bases from J, with 7 bases between. This CDR3 has 12 amino acids. In DNA, the CDR3 is TGTGCCAGCAGCGTAGCTACGGGTGAGCAGTTCTTC. As protein: CASSVATGEQFF.

The genes are TRBV7-2 and TRBJ2-3; 7 positions agree with TRBD2. Germline V CDR1 and CDR2: SGHTA, FQGNSA. This CDR3 contains 14 residues. The trim removed 6 bases at V and 0 bases at J, leaving 3 bases unmatched. The CDR3 loop is CASSWGGSTDTQYF. Here the CDR3 DNA reads TGTGCCAGCAGTTGGGGGGGGAGCACAGATACGCAGTATTTT.